This T cell receptor (beta chain) comes out of a study of low-dose radiotherapy and immunotherapy resistance in tumors. Primers used for first-strand cDNA, a TRAV- and TRBV-specific set, covered both alpha and beta chains. Amplification, which lasted 20 PCR cycles, used a constant-region primer and V-primer adapter to amplify TCRs. From the reads, TCRdb called clonotypes with MiXCR, one entry per CDR3 protein. The table has under 20,000 distinct CDR3 sequences, roughly 70% seen once. Trimming removed 3 bases at V and 0 bases at J, with 12 bases between. Germline V gives CDR1 SGDLS, CDR2 YYNGEE. The CDR3 sequence is 16 residues long.

This receptor was identified in a human donor with advanced metastatic prostate, ovarian, gallbladder or colorectal cancer (not recorded which). This table probably holds off-target reads from a library built for another chain. V is TRBV9 and J is TRBJ1-4; D not certain. This CDR3 reads CASSASHSPTNEKLFF. CDR3 nucleotide sequence: TGTGCCAGCAGCGCCTCCCACTCTCCAACTAATGAAAAACTGTTTTTT.